This T cell receptor (beta chain) was retrieved from a study of blood T cell repertoires in COVID-19. Study-level background: Specimens from acute and convalescent COVID-19 originated in the United States, Italy and Spain.

In the authors' workflow: Counts of nucleated cells, estimated from reference gene primer amplification, were obtained. Repertoires were generated with immunoSEQ multiplex PCR, while TCRdb's copy carries only in-frame clones and drops some. V and J calls plus clone size are reproduced from that table; the DNA served to infer D and trimming. The table shows 55,000 to 80,000 clones, with around 90% occurring only once. What was sequenced was peripheral blood. This TCR came from a man aged 45-65 years with acute or convalescent COVID-19.

The CDR3, as DNA: TGTGCCAGCAGTGATAGTAGACAGGGGGCCTACCACACTGAAGCTTTCTTT. This gives the protein CASSDSRQGAYHTEAFF. The rearrangement joins TRBV2 to TRBJ1-1, with 10 bases fitting TRBD1. This CDR3 region has 17 residues. In germline, CDR1 is SNHLY, CDR2 FYNNEI. V shed 3 bases and J 3 bases; nucleotides not matched to a gene: 10.